These 15 T cell receptor beta chains came from one sample sequenced in a study of T cells after yellow fever vaccination. One entry per CDR3 protein, called by TCRdb with MiXCR from the 5' RACE reads. The sample records more than 300,000 distinct CDR3 sequences, around 10% being singletons. Sequencing was performed on CD4+ T cells sorted from PBMCs, taken 45 days after the yellow fever booster vaccination. Receptors originate from a man younger than 30 who received the YFV17D yellow fever vaccine.

This clonotype was seen a few times. The chain is built from TRBV7-9 and TRBJ2-3; D gene ambiguous. V lost 6 bases and J lost 0, with 16 bases in between. The CDR3 is 16 residues long. Germline V gives CDR1 SEHNR, CDR2 FQNEAQ (reference sequence). The CDR3 sequence is CASRPSRSRSTDTQYF. Written as DNA, the CDR3 is TGTGCCAGCAGGCCCTCCCGATCTCGAAGCACAGATACGCAGTATTTT.

This clonotype was observed many times. In nucleotides, the CDR3 is TGTGCCAGCAGCACCGGGGGAGCCTCCTACGAGCAGTACGTC. Translated: CASSTGGASYEQYV. The chain recombines TRBV2 with TRBJ2-7; TRBD2 is a possible D gene (6 bases). CDR1 is SNHLY and CDR2 is FYNNEI in the germline V gene. V shed 6 bases and J shed 0 bases, with 12 bases lying between them. CDR3 length: 14 amino acids.

V usage is TRBV6-5 and J usage is TRBJ2-2; D call uncertain. CDR1 is MNHEY and CDR2 is SVGAGI in the germline V gene. V dropped 6 bases and J dropped 4 bases, with 9 bases sitting between them. The CDR3 is 13 amino acids. DNA for the CDR3: TGTGCCAGCAGACCCCCGGGCACCGGGGAGCTGTTTTTT. It yields the protein CASRPPGTGELFF.

V is TRBV6-5 and J is TRBJ2-2, with D possibly TRBD2 on 5 matching bases. The CDR3 has 14 amino acids. Germline assignment: CDR1 MNHEY and CDR2 SVGAGI. Trimming removed 10 bases at V and 7 bases at J, with 19 bases between. This CDR3 is CATNPPGSGGELFF. The DNA for the CDR3 is TGTGCCACCAACCCCCCGGGGTCGGGCGGGGAGCTGTTTTTT.

The chain recombines TRBV10-3 with TRBJ1-6, with 9 bases that match TRBD1. The germline CDR1 and CDR2 sequences are ENHRY and SYGVKD. The CDR3 loop spans 13 amino acids. Trimming cost V 8 bases and J 8 bases; bases outside gene matches: 4. The CDR3 here is CAIQGQGHSPLHF. CDR3 coding DNA: TGTGCCATCCAAGGACAGGGGCATTCACCCCTCCACTTT.

This clonotype turned up a few times. An end of the junction differs from the germline gene, which may be a read error. The chain uses TRBV7-7 and TRBJ2-1; 8 bases map to TRBD1. This CDR3 has 16 amino acids. From germline, CDR1 is SSHAT and CDR2 FNYEAQ (reference sequence). CDR3 protein: CASSQKADRVTYEQFF. The CDR3 coding sequence is TGTGCTAGCAGCCAAAAAGCGGACAGGGTAACGTATGAGCAGTTCTTC.

This clonotype has at least ten counts. The chain combines TRBV5-1 with TRBJ2-7; 8 nucleotides agree with TRBD1. V was pared by 4 bases and J by 2 bases, with 11 bases of the junction left unmatched. Germline CDR1 SGHRS, CDR2 YFSETQ. This CDR3 is built from 16 residues. CDR3 sequence reads: CASSARTGQYTYEQYF. In DNA, the CDR3 is TGCGCCAGCAGCGCCCGGACAGGGCAATACACCTACGAGCAGTACTTC.

V is TRBV12-3 or TRBV12-4 and J is TRBJ2-2, with TRBD2 matching over 8 bases. This CDR3 has 14 amino acids. Losses at the gene ends were 1 base for V and 7 bases for J; bases not matched to a gene: 2. As DNA, the CDR3 is TGTGCCAGCAGTTTAGGACTAGCGCACGGGGAGCTGTTTTTT. Translating it yields CASSLGLAHGELFF.

This clonotype was counted only a few times. The V call is TRBV5-1, the J call TRBJ2-2, with TRBD1 identical over 7 bases. V lost 4 bases and J lost 1; bases outside the gene matches: 10. The CDR3 totals 17 residues. Germline values: CDR1 SGHRS, CDR2 YFSETQ. CDR3 coding DNA: TGCGCCAGCAGCCTATCCCCGGACAGGAGGAACACCGGGGAGCTGTTTTTT. Translating gives CASSLSPDRRNTGELFF.

V is TRBV4-3 and J is TRBJ2-1; 10 nucleotides align to TRBD1. CDR1 LGHNA and CDR2 YSLEER come from the germline V gene. The CDR3 loop spans 15 amino acids. The V segment lost 2 bases and the J segment 6 bases; nucleotides outside the gene matches: 4. The CDR3 bases are TGCGCCAGCAGCCAATTGGACAGGGGGATCAATGAGCAGTTCTTC. This translates into CASSQLDRGINEQFF.

This rearrangement joins TRBV3-1 to TRBJ2-1; D possibly corresponds to TRBD2 (5 bases). Trimming shortened V by 7 bases and J by 4 bases, and 5 bases separated the two germline ends. CDR3 length: 11 residues. The germline V gene has CDR1 LGHDT and CDR2 YNNKEL (reference sequence). CDR3 bases: TGTGCCAGCACGGGGTACAATGAGCAGTTCTTC. Encoded protein: CASTGYNEQFF.

The chain recombines TRBV24-1 with TRBJ2-1; D may be TRBD2 (5 bases). CDR3 length: 15 residues. Germline V lookup: CDR1 KGHDR, CDR2 SFDVKD. Trimming removed 6 bases at V and 2 bases at J, with 13 bases between. Written as DNA, the CDR3 is TGTGCCACCAGTCACGGACTTGATCCCTACAATGAGCAGTTCTTC. This gives the protein CATSHGLDPYNEQFF.

V gene TRBV6-1 combines with J gene TRBJ1-2; no reliable D call. This CDR3 has 15 residues. Germline CDR1 is MNHNS and CDR2 is SASEGT. Deletions cut 4 bases from V and 3 bases from J, with 15 bases between. The CDR3 DNA follows: TGTGCCAGCAGTGCTCACACGGGGTACTACTATGGCTACACCTTC. This gives the protein CASSAHTGYYYGYTF.

This chain links TRBV24-1 with TRBJ1-2, with TRBD1 identical over 8 bases. J was trimmed by 6 bases and V by 7 bases; bases with no gene match: 12. CDR1 and CDR2 (germline): KGHDR, SFDVKD. The CDR3 consists of 15 residues. CDR3 loop: CATSAGTGTVDGYTF. CDR3 DNA: TGTGCCACCAGCGCCGGGACAGGCACTGTCGATGGCTACACCTTC.

A few counts support this clonotype. The chain recombines TRBV5-1 with TRBJ1-2; D remains unclear. Germline V gene data show CDR1 as SGHRS and CDR2 as YFSETQ. Trimming left V 0 bases short and J 3 bases short, with 15 bases between. This CDR3 has 16 residues. The CDR3 sequence: CASSLGPERTYYGYTF. The DNA of the CDR3 is TGCGCCAGCAGCTTGGGACCGGAGAGGACCTACTATGGCTACACCTTC.